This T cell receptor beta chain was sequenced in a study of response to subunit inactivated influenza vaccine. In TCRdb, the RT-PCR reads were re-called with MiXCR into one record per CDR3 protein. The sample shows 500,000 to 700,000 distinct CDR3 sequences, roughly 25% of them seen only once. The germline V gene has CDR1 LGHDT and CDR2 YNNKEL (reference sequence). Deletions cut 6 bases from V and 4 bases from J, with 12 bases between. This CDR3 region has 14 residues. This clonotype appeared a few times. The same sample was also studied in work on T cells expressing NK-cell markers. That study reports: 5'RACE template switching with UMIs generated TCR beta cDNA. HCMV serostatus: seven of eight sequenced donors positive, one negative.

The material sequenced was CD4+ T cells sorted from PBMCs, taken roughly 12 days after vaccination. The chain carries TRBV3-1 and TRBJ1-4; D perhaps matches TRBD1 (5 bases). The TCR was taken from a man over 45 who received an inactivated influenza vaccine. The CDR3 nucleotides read TGTGCCAGCAGTCACGGGGGAAATAATGAAAAACTGTTTTTT. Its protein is CASSHGGNNEKLFF.